These T cell receptor beta chains were read from a single sample in a study of vaccination and CD4 T cells after COVID-19. TCRdb called the PCR reads again in MiXCR, with one record for every CDR3 protein. The data hold about 7,900 distinct CDR3 sequences, with 20% observed a single time. What these receptors recognize is not known. The specimen comprised CD4+ T cells from blood, cultured in vitro, sampled after SARS-CoV-2 vaccination. These receptors were obtained from a human donor who had recovered from COVID-19. The CDR3 runs from the conserved cysteine through the conserved F or W. A D gene is named only where the DNA matches it firmly. Clone size is not always given. Where it is, it says once, few, many or a class for expanded clones.

J gene: TRBJ2-5; D gene: .; V gene: TRBV6-5; clone size: few; CDR3 protein: CASSYALQGGQYF; CDR3 DNA: TGTGCCAGCAGTTACGCGCTACAGGGAGGCCAGTACTTC
J gene: TRBJ2-3; D gene: .; V gene: TRBV20-1; clone size: medium-sized; CDR3 protein: CSVEGRGTDTQYF; CDR3 DNA: TGCAGCGTCGAGGGGCGGGGCACAGATACGCAGTATTTT
J gene: TRBJ2-1; D gene: TRBD2; V gene: TRBV7-2; clone size: medium-sized; CDR3 protein: CASSLGLAAQFF; CDR3 DNA: TGTGCCAGCAGCTTAGGACTAGCGGCCCAGTTCTTC
J gene: TRBJ2-3; D gene: .; V gene: TRBV19; clone size: few; CDR3 protein: CASRAASTDTQYF; CDR3 DNA: TGTGCCAGTAGAGCGGCTAGCACAGATACGCAGTATTTT
J gene: TRBJ2-3; D gene: TRBD1; V gene: TRBV10-1; clone size: .; CDR3 protein: CASSENGQGVKADTQYF; CDR3 DNA: TGCGCCAGCAGTGAGAACGGTCAGGGGGTTAAGGCAGATACGCAGTATTTT
J gene: TRBJ1-1; D gene: TRBD1; V gene: TRBV29-1; clone size: .; CDR3 protein: CSGRQGDTEAFF; CDR3 DNA: TGCAGCGGGAGACAGGGCGACACTGAAGCTTTCTTT
J gene: TRBJ2-3; D gene: TRBD2; V gene: TRBV27; clone size: .; CDR3 protein: CASSLSGGGYTDTQYF; CDR3 DNA: TGTGCCAGCAGTTTAAGTGGCGGGGGGTACACAGATACGCAGTATTTT
J gene: TRBJ1-2; D gene: .; V gene: TRBV7-2; clone size: medium-sized; CDR3 protein: CASSPDTASYGYTF; CDR3 DNA: TGTGCCAGCAGCCCGGACACTGCGTCCTATGGCTACACCTTC
J gene: TRBJ2-7; D gene: TRBD1; V gene: TRBV7-9; clone size: medium-sized; CDR3 protein: CASSSADRGLSYEQYF; CDR3 DNA: TGTGCCAGCAGCTCGGCGGACAGGGGGCTGTCCTACGAGCAGTACTTC
J gene: TRBJ2-3; D gene: .; V gene: TRBV2; clone size: .; CDR3 protein: CASSEQSAVADTQYF; CDR3 DNA: TGTGCCAGCAGTGAACAGTCGGCCGTGGCAGATACGCAGTATTTT
J gene: TRBJ1-2; D gene: TRBD1; V gene: TRBV6-1; clone size: medium-sized; CDR3 protein: CASSEATGNYGYTF; CDR3 DNA: TGTGCCAGCAGTGAAGCGACAGGGAACTATGGCTACACCTTC
J gene: TRBJ2-1; D gene: TRBD2; V gene: TRBV20-1; clone size: .; CDR3 protein: CSARGLAGEKTNEQFF; CDR3 DNA: TGCAGTGCTAGAGGACTAGCGGGGGAAAAGACAAATGAGCAGTTCTTC
J gene: TRBJ2-5; D gene: TRBD1; V gene: TRBV7-9; clone size: medium-sized; CDR3 protein: CASSRGQQETQYF; CDR3 DNA: TGTGCCAGCAGCCGGGGACAGCAAGAGACCCAGTACTTC
J gene: TRBJ1-2; D gene: .; V gene: TRBV6-1; clone size: .; CDR3 protein: CASTRDFGGNYGYTF; CDR3 DNA: TGTGCCAGCACTAGGGACTTCGGGGGGAACTATGGCTACACCTTC
J gene: TRBJ1-2; D gene: TRBD1; V gene: TRBV11-2; clone size: .; CDR3 protein: CASSLEYGTGGSGYTF; CDR3 DNA: TGTGCCAGCAGCTTAGAGTACGGGACAGGGGGGAGTGGCTACACCTTC
J gene: TRBJ1-1; D gene: TRBD1; V gene: TRBV7-9; clone size: few; CDR3 protein: CASSRQGVDTEAFF; CDR3 DNA: TGTGCCAGCAGTCGACAGGGGGTGGACACTGAAGCTTTCTTT
J gene: TRBJ2-1; D gene: .; V gene: TRBV6-1; clone size: .; CDR3 protein: CASSDWSSYNEQFF; CDR3 DNA: TGTGCCAGCAGTGACTGGAGCTCCTACAATGAGCAGTTCTTC
J gene: TRBJ2-2; D gene: TRBD1; V gene: TRBV2; clone size: .; CDR3 protein: CASSPQGHGELFF; CDR3 DNA: TGTGCCAGCAGCCCACAGGGGCACGGGGAGCTGTTTTTT
J gene: TRBJ2-3; D gene: .; V gene: TRBV29-1; clone size: few; CDR3 protein: CSGRKEGHTDTQYF; CDR3 DNA: TGCAGCGGAAGGAAGGAGGGTCACACAGATACGCAGTATTTT
J gene: TRBJ1-5; D gene: .; V gene: TRBV20-1; clone size: .; CDR3 protein: CSARDPRAEKGDQPQHF; CDR3 DNA: TGCAGTGCTAGAGATCCCCGAGCAGAAAAGGGGGATCAGCCCCAGCATTTT
J gene: TRBJ2-2; D gene: .; V gene: TRBV7-3; clone size: few; CDR3 protein: CASSASGTGNTGELFF; CDR3 DNA: TGTGCCAGCAGCGCCTCCGGGACGGGAAACACCGGGGAGCTGTTTTTT
J gene: TRBJ2-3; D gene: TRBD2; V gene: TRBV7-9; clone size: medium-sized; CDR3 protein: CASSPLGLVLHTQYF; CDR3 DNA: TGTGCCAGCAGCCCCCTGGGACTAGTCCTGCATACGCAGTATTTT
J gene: TRBJ2-3; D gene: .; V gene: TRBV14; clone size: .; CDR3 protein: CASSRQASTDTQYF; CDR3 DNA: TGTGCCAGCAGCCGGCAGGCCAGCACAGATACGCAGTATTTT
J gene: TRBJ1-6; D gene: TRBD1; V gene: TRBV7-2; clone size: medium-sized; CDR3 protein: CASSLDQGANSPLHF; CDR3 DNA: TGTGCCAGCAGCTTAGATCAGGGGGCGAATTCACCCCTCCACTTT
J gene: TRBJ1-6; D gene: TRBD1; V gene: TRBV20-1; clone size: medium-sized; CDR3 protein: CSGTGTGGAYNSPLHF; CDR3 DNA: TGCAGTGGGACAGGGACTGGGGGGGCCTATAATTCACCCCTCCACTTT
J gene: TRBJ1-1; D gene: .; V gene: TRBV20-1; clone size: .; CDR3 protein: CSARAPQGRNTEAFF; CDR3 DNA: TGCAGTGCTAGAGCGCCCCAGGGGAGAAACACTGAAGCTTTCTTT
J gene: TRBJ1-1; D gene: TRBD1; V gene: TRBV29-1; clone size: .; CDR3 protein: CSVDRGNTEAFF; CDR3 DNA: TGCAGCGTGGACAGGGGGAACACTGAAGCTTTCTTT
J gene: TRBJ1-5; D gene: .; V gene: TRBV20-1; clone size: medium-sized; CDR3 protein: CSASGDLSNQPQHF; CDR3 DNA: TGCAGTGCTAGTGGCGATTTAAGCAATCAGCCCCAGCATTTT
J gene: TRBJ2-7; D gene: .; V gene: TRBV21-1; clone size: medium-sized; CDR3 protein: CASSMTSPPYEQYF; CDR3 DNA: TGTGCCAGCAGCATGACTAGTCCCCCCTACGAGCAGTACTTC
J gene: TRBJ1-5; D gene: .; V gene: TRBV7-2; clone size: medium-sized; CDR3 protein: CASAVRGNQPQHF; CDR3 DNA: TGTGCCAGCGCGGTCCGGGGCAATCAGCCCCAGCATTTT
J gene: TRBJ1-2; D gene: TRBD1; V gene: TRBV20-1; clone size: medium-sized; CDR3 protein: CSARVPQGASLF; CDR3 DNA: TGCAGTGCTAGAGTACCCCAGGGGGCCAGCCTTTTC
J gene: TRBJ2-1; D gene: .; V gene: TRBV28; clone size: .; CDR3 protein: CASSLVPGVHNEQFF; CDR3 DNA: TGTGCCAGCAGTTTGGTACCAGGGGTTCACAATGAGCAGTTCTTC
J gene: TRBJ2-5; D gene: .; V gene: TRBV29-1; clone size: few; CDR3 protein: CSVVRAQETQYF; CDR3 DNA: TGCAGCGTTGTCCGGGCCCAAGAGACCCAGTACTTC
J gene: TRBJ2-1; D gene: TRBD1; V gene: TRBV7-3; clone size: .; CDR3 protein: CASSPGTGLEQFF; CDR3 DNA: TGTGCCAGCAGCCCCGGGACAGGGCTTGAGCAGTTCTTC
J gene: TRBJ2-2; D gene: .; V gene: TRBV27; clone size: .; CDR3 protein: CASTILGTGELFF; CDR3 DNA: TGTGCCAGCACCATCTTAGGGACCGGGGAGCTGTTTTTT
J gene: TRBJ2-1; D gene: TRBD2; V gene: TRBV20-1; clone size: medium-sized; CDR3 protein: CSANPDPGLAVYNEQFF; CDR3 DNA: TGCAGTGCTAATCCGGACCCCGGACTAGCGGTTTACAATGAGCAGTTCTTC
J gene: TRBJ1-6; D gene: TRBD1; V gene: TRBV27; clone size: medium-sized; CDR3 protein: CASSPQPSGGNSPLHF; CDR3 DNA: TGTGCCAGCAGTCCCCAACCGTCAGGGGGGAATTCACCCCTCCACTTT